What follows are 3 T cell receptor beta chains derived from one specimen sequenced in a study of early T cells in non-severe SARS-CoV-2 infection. One entry per CDR3 protein, called by TCRdb with MiXCR from the 5' RACE reads. Among about 48,000 distinct CDR3 sequences, about 7.4% were seen once, and the ten largest hold roughly 5.9%. Sequencing was performed on whole blood. The receptors were sampled from an adult who was a healthcare worker with PCR-confirmed SARS-CoV-2 infection or an uninfected control (not recorded which).

This clonotype appeared many times. V gene TRBV4-1 combines with J gene TRBJ2-2; TRBD2 agrees at 13 bases. CDR1 MGHRA and CDR2 YSYEKL come from the germline V gene. There are 17 residues in the CDR3. Germline trimming cut 7 bases from V and 1 base from J; bases unmatched to any gene: 6. The chain's CDR3 is CASTSLAGGLNTGELFF. CDR3 nucleotide sequence: TGCGCCAGCACTTCACTAGCGGGGGGGCTGAACACCGGGGAGCTGTTTTTT.

This clonotype came up many times. The V and J genes are TRBV12-3 or TRBV12-4 and TRBJ1-5; possible D gene TRBD1, 5 bases. This CDR3 is built from 14 residues. V was pared by 6 bases and J by 4 bases, with 13 bases between. The CDR3 protein is CASSPIHRNQPQHF. CDR3 bases: TGTGCCAGCAGCCCAATACACAGGAATCAGCCCCAGCATTTT.

This clonotype was counted at least ten times. CDR3 residues: CASSTQDRGSSPLHF. CDR3 in DNA: TGTGCCAGCAGTACCCAGGACAGGGGTAGTTCACCCCTCCACTTT. The chain has TRBV12-3 or TRBV12-4 and TRBJ1-6; 9 bases are shared with TRBD1. V lost 5 bases to trimming and J lost 9 bases; unmatched junction nucleotides: 8. The CDR3 is 15 amino acids.